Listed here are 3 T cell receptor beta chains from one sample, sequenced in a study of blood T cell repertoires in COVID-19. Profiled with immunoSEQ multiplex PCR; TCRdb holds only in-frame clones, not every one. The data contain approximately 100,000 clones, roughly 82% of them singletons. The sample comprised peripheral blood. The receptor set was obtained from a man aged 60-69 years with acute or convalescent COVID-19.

DNA for the CDR3: TGTGCCAGTAATCGCTACAGGGGCGAAAAACTGTTTTTT. As protein: CASNRYRGEKLFF. The gene calls are TRBV19 and TRBJ1-4; 7 bases line up with TRBD1. Germline CDR1 and CDR2: LNHDA and SQIVND (reference sequence). This CDR3 is built from 13 residues. J was trimmed by 8 bases and V by 7 bases; bases with no gene match: 7.

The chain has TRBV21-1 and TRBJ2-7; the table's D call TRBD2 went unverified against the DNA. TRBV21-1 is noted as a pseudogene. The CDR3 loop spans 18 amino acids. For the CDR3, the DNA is TGTGCCAGCAGGAAAGAGCGCGGTATAGCGGGAAGGGGGGACGAGCAGTACGTC. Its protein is CASRKERGIAGRGDEQYV.

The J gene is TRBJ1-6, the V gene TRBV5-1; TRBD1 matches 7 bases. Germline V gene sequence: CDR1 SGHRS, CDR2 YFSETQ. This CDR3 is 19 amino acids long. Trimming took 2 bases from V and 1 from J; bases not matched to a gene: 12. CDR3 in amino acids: CASSFQKAGQLSYNSPLHF. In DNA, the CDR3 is TGCGCCAGCAGCTTTCAAAAGGCGGGACAGCTATCCTATAATTCACCCCTCCACTTT.